Presented here are 19 T cell receptor beta chains from one specimen sequenced in a study of blood T cell repertoires in COVID-19. TCRdb keeps only in-frame clones here, not all; method: immunoSEQ multiplex PCR. The sample includes about 300,000 clones, 90% to 95% seen only once; the top ten take 2% to 2.5%. The specimen sequenced was peripheral blood. These receptors were taken from a woman younger than 45 with COVID-19, enrolled during active disease.

The J gene is TRBJ1-2, the V gene TRBV30; TRBD1 is a possible D gene (5 bases). CDR1 is GTSNPN and CDR2 is SVGIG in the germline V gene (reference sequence). The CDR3 extends over 12 amino acids. V was cut by 4 bases and J by 2 bases, with 8 bases left in between. The CDR3 spells CAWTKGNYGYTF. The DNA for the CDR3 is TGTGCCTGGACTAAGGGGAACTATGGCTACACCTTC.

This rearrangement joins TRBV29-1 to TRBJ2-1; D not resolved. The CDR3 runs 11 residues. Germline CDR1 and CDR2: SQVTM and ANQGSEA. V was clipped by 6 bases and J by 9 bases, with 12 bases between them. The DNA of the CDR3 is TGCAGCGTGACTCCATTCACTGAGCAGTTCTTC. This translates into CSVTPFTEQFF.

The chain employs TRBV2 and TRBJ1-2, with no clear D. CDR1 SNHLY and CDR2 FYNNEI come from the germline V gene. The CDR3 has 13 amino acids. Trimming shortened V by 6 bases and J by 2 bases, and 10 bases separated the two germline ends. The CDR3 is CASRQIINYGYTF. The CDR3 DNA follows: TGTGCCAGCAGACAGATAATAAACTATGGCTACACCTTC.

This clone appeared once. The genes are TRBV6-4 and TRBJ2-1; D is unresolved. The germline V gene encodes CDR1 MRHNA and CDR2 SNTAGT. V was shortened by 5 bases and J by 7 bases, with 12 bases between the two germline ends. The CDR3 length is 13 residues. The CDR3 sequence: CASSTYDWNEQFF. The DNA of the CDR3 is TGTGCCAGCAGTACCTACGATTGGAATGAGCAGTTCTTC.

V is TRBV19 and J is TRBJ2-6; 8 bases match TRBD1. Per the germline V gene, CDR1 is LNHDA and CDR2 is SQIVND (reference sequence). CDR3 length: 18 amino acids. V lost 6 bases and J lost 1; bases outside the gene matches: 11. In nucleotides, the CDR3 is TGTGCCAGTAGAGGGGACAGGAGGGTAAATTCTGGGGCCAACGTCCTGACTTTC. Protein sequence: CASRGDRRVNSGANVLTF.

The CDR3 here is CASSLAGGAEGGYTF. The DNA of the CDR3 is TGTGCCAGCAGCCTTGCAGGGGGCGCAGAAGGAGGCTACACCTTC. V gene TRBV3-1 (or the pseudogene TRBV3-2) combines with J gene TRBJ1-2, with TRBD1 identical over 8 bases. Losses at the gene ends were 4 bases for V and 8 bases for J; bases not matched to a gene: 12. The CDR3 totals 15 residues. Germline V gives CDR1 LGHDT, CDR2 YNNKEL (reference sequence).

The chain uses TRBV20-1 and TRBJ1-1; unclear D gene. Germline V gene sequence: CDR1 DFQATT, CDR2 SNEGSKA (reference sequence). V lost 4 bases and J 3 bases, leaving 6 bases between the germline ends. The CDR3 sequence is 11 residues long. The CDR3 protein is CSATADTEAFF. CDR3 in DNA: TGCAGTGCTACCGCAGACACTGAAGCTTTCTTT.

The chain uses TRBV7-8 and TRBJ2-1; the D gene is possibly TRBD1 (5 bases). The germline gives CDR1 SGHVS, CDR2 FQNEAQ. Trimming removed 4 bases at V and 9 bases at J, with 16 bases between. This CDR3 is built from 14 residues. Written as DNA, the CDR3 is TGTGCCAGCAGCTCCAATGGGATAGACAGTGAGCAGTTCTTC. Amino acids: CASSSNGIDSEQFF.

The genes are TRBV24-1 and TRBJ2-3, with a tentative D call TRBD1 (5 bases). The germline V gene has CDR1 KGHDR and CDR2 SFDVKD. The CDR3 runs 14 residues. Trimming left V 4 bases short and J 2 bases short, with 9 bases between. The CDR3: CATSDSGPTDTQYF. In DNA, the CDR3 is TGTGCCACCAGTGACTCAGGGCCCACAGATACGCAGTATTTT.

V usage is TRBV3-1 (or the pseudogene TRBV3-2) and J usage is TRBJ1-2; no firm D call. Germline V gene sequence: CDR1 LGHDT, CDR2 YNNKEL (reference sequence). The CDR3 contains 14 residues. The V end lost 1 base, the J end lost 5 bases, and 11 bases lay between the germline ends. CDR3 bases: TGTGCCAGCAGCCAAGCCTCGACGGGATATGGCTACACCTTC. It translates to CASSQASTGYGYTF.

This clone was observed a single time. The gene calls are TRBV6-1 and TRBJ2-1, with 9 nucleotides matching TRBD2. The CDR3 is made up of 14 amino acids. J gave up 12 bases and V 0 bases, and 6 bases lay outside the gene matches. Germline values: CDR1 MNHNS, CDR2 SASEGT. The CDR3 nucleotides are TGTGCCAGCAGTGAAGCGAGGCGGGAGGGGTTGCAGTTCTTC. It translates to CASSEARREGLQFF.

The chain is built from TRBV5-1 and TRBJ1-1; 7 bases are shared with TRBD1. J was trimmed by 3 bases and V by 0 bases; bases with no gene match: 5. CDR1 SGHRS and CDR2 YFSETQ come from the germline V gene. The CDR3 is 15 amino acids. The CDR3 DNA reads as TGCGCCAGCAGCTTGGCCGTCACAGGGGACACTGAAGCTTTCTTT. Translating gives CASSLAVTGDTEAFF.

The V call is TRBV5-1, the J call TRBJ2-7; the match to TRBD2 covers 10 bases. The CDR3 loop spans 15 amino acids. Germline values: CDR1 SGHRS, CDR2 YFSETQ. V was pared by 3 bases and J by 2 bases, with 5 bases of the junction left unmatched. In DNA form, the CDR3 reads TGCGCCAGCAGCTACCAGCGGGAGGGACCCTACGAGCAGTACTTC. It encodes CASSYQREGPYEQYF.

This rearrangement joins TRBV30 to TRBJ2-7; a possible D gene is TRBD1 (5 bases). In germline, CDR1 is GTSNPN, CDR2 SVGIG (reference sequence). Trimming pared 3 bases from V and 2 bases from J, leaving 11 bases between. This CDR3 is built from 13 residues. The CDR3 is CAWSPGNTYEQYF. The CDR3 DNA follows: TGTGCCTGGAGCCCAGGGAACACCTACGAGCAGTACTTC.

The rearrangement uses TRBV29-1 and TRBJ1-4; D is undetermined. CDR1 is SQVTM and CDR2 is ANQGSEA in the germline V gene. CDR3 size: 11 residues. The CDR3 region is CSVQTVRKLFF. In DNA, the CDR3 is TGCAGTGTCCAAACCGTCCGGAAACTGTTTTTT.

This sequence joins TRBV5-1 and TRBJ1-1; possible D gene TRBD1, 6 bases. Germline assignment: CDR1 SGHRS and CDR2 YFSETQ. Trimming pared 3 bases from V and 0 bases from J, leaving 15 bases between. CDR3 length: 16 amino acids. Written as DNA, the CDR3 is TGCGCCAGCAGCTCCGGACAGTCACTGATGAACACTGAAGCTTTCTTT. This encodes CASSSGQSLMNTEAFF. Supplemented by reference TRBV5-1 and TRBJ1-1, the full variable domain reads KAGVTQTPRYLIKTRGQQVTLSCSPISGHRSVSWYQQTPGQGLQFLFEYFSETQRNKGNFPGRFSGRQFSNSRSEMNVSTLELGDSALYLCASSSGQSLMNTEAFFGQGTRLTVV.

This rearrangement joins TRBV30 to TRBJ1-2; 7 positions agree with TRBD1. J gave up 4 bases and V 3 bases, and 8 bases lay outside the gene matches. CDR3 size: 14 residues. CDR1 and CDR2 from the germline V gene are GTSNPN and SVGIG (reference sequence). The DNA for the CDR3 is TGTGCCTGGAGGACCGGGACAGTGATCTATGGCTACACCTTC. This gives the protein CAWRTGTVIYGYTF.

The rearrangement joins TRBV5-6 to TRBJ1-5, with 8 bases aligning to TRBD1. The V and J ends lost 0 bases and 6 bases, in that order; junction bases with no gene match: 5. The length of the CDR3 is 15 residues. The germline CDR1 and CDR2 sequences are SGHDT and YYEEEE. CDR3: CASSLAGGAGQPQHF. The CDR3 region has the DNA TGTGCCAGCAGCTTGGCAGGGGGCGCGGGTCAGCCCCAGCATTTT.

The chain is built from TRBV30 and TRBJ1-6, with a possible D match to TRBD1 (5 bases). The CDR3 is 14 amino acids. V was cut by 7 bases and J by 8 bases, with 18 bases left in between. CDR1 is GTSNPN and CDR2 is SVGIG in the germline V gene (reference sequence). CDR3 loop: CALQVNRWDSPLHF. The CDR3 DNA reads as TGTGCCTTACAGGTTAACCGGTGGGATTCACCCCTCCACTTT.